Each of the 2 T cell receptor beta chains below was sequenced from the same sample in a study of human T cells and chemical hapten exposure. TCRdb independently ran MiXCR on the RACE reads; one entry per CDR3 protein. The sample yields tens of thousands of distinct CDR3 sequences, roughly 12% seen once. Documented time point: patch test 1, 2 weeks after DPC sensitization. The treatment here: therapeutic diphenylcyclopropenone sensitization with weekly scalp DPC. The sequenced sample was whole blood, obtained in connection with sensitization to the hapten diphenylcyclopropenone (DPC). The source is a woman aged 55 to 70 with alopecia areata. Some clones in this sample may be carry-over from other donors' samples.

This clonotype has a count of ten or more. The gene calls are TRBV5-1 and TRBJ1-2; D is unclear. Trimming took off 0 bases at V and 4 bases at J, with 16 bases between the two ends. Germline lookup yields CDR1 SGHRS and CDR2 YFSETQ. The CDR3 consists of 16 residues. CDR3 sequence (DNA): TGCGCCAGCAGCTTGGCCATGGACGGACGGACCTATGGCTACACCTTC. Its protein is CASSLAMDGRTYGYTF.

The chain links TRBV7-2 to TRBJ1-5; D is perhaps TRBD1 (6 bases). Trimming took off 3 bases at V and 0 bases at J, with 15 bases between the two ends. Germline CDR1 is SGHTA and CDR2 is FQGNSA. The CDR3 has 17 residues. CDR3 amino acids: CASSFGTPVNSNQPQHF. CDR3 in DNA: TGTGCCAGCAGCTTTGGGACACCCGTTAATAGCAATCAGCCCCAGCATTTT.